Below are 11 T cell receptor beta chains sequenced from a single sample in a study of lymphopenia after photon versus proton radiotherapy. Some clones are missing from TCRdb's copy, which holds only in-frame ones; the method was immunoSEQ multiplex PCR. The profile covers approximately 25,000 clones, with around four fifths appearing a single time and around 21% taken by the ten largest. The specimen comprised peripheral blood, sampled from a patient treated with proton-based radiotherapy. The receptor source for this set is a woman between 70 and 85 years old with pancreatic cancer.

The gene calls are TRBV7-3 and TRBJ2-2; 11 nucleotides line up with TRBD2. Germline CDR1 is SGHTA and CDR2 is FQGTGA. Trimming cost V 2 bases and J 9 bases; bases outside gene matches: 8. The CDR3 runs to 16 residues. CDR3 sequence: CASSLYTSGRVRELFF. CDR3 coding DNA: TGTGCCAGCAGCTTATACACTAGCGGGAGAGTCAGGGAGCTGTTTTTT. The whole variable domain, remainder taken from reference TRBV7-3 and TRBJ2-2, is GAGVSQTPSNKVTEKGKYVELRCDPISGHTALYWYRQSLGQGPEFLIYFQGTGAADDSGLPNDRFFAVRPEGSVSTLKIQRTERGDSAVYLCASSLYTSGRVRELFFGEGSRLTVL.

The chain links TRBV2 to TRBJ2-2; 9 positions agree with TRBD2. The CDR3 runs 14 residues. The V gene's germline CDR1 is SNHLY and CDR2 FYNNEI. The trim removed 6 bases at V and 3 bases at J, leaving 2 bases unmatched. CDR3 protein: CASRTSGYTGELFF. The CDR3 DNA reads TGTGCCAGCAGAACTAGCGGGTACACCGGGGAGCTGTTTTTT.

The chain's CDR3 is CASSRQGLVRAFF. In nucleotides, the CDR3 is TGTGCCAGCAGCCGACAGGGGCTGGTGAGAGCTTTCTTT. The chain uses TRBV7-2 and TRBJ1-1; 8 bases align to TRBD1. Trimming took 5 bases from V and 10 from J; bases not matched to a gene: 9. Germline V gives CDR1 SGHTA, CDR2 FQGNSA. The CDR3 is made up of 13 amino acids.

The DNA for the CDR3 is TGTGCCAGCAGTGAAGGGGACGGCGGACACTACACTGAAGCTTTCTTT. This translates into CASSEGDGGHYTEAFF. This chain connects TRBV2 to TRBJ1-1; D might be TRBD1 (5 bases). The V gene lost 1 base and the J gene lost 3 bases, with 15 bases spanning the gap. The germline gives CDR1 SNHLY, CDR2 FYNNEI. The CDR3 sequence is 16 residues long.

This clone was detected a few times. The chain employs TRBV5-4 and TRBJ1-2; D might be TRBD1 (5 bases). From germline, CDR1 is SGHNT and CDR2 YYREEE (reference sequence). Trimming stripped 9 bases from V and 5 bases from J, with 14 bases between. The CDR3 length is 12 residues. The CDR3 protein is CATWDGPYGYTF. The CDR3 region has the DNA TGTGCCACTTGGGACGGACCATATGGCTACACCTTC.

The table lists this clone with a count of one. The rearrangement joins TRBV7-2 to TRBJ1-6; 8 positions agree with TRBD1. The CDR3 totals 15 residues. Germline V gene data show CDR1 as SGHTA and CDR2 as FQGNSA. With V trimmed by 1 base and J by 10 bases, 6 bases remained unmatched. CDR3 sequence (DNA): TGTGCCAGCAGCTTAGGGGCAGGGGGCCGGTCACCCCTCCACTTT. This codes for CASSLGAGGRSPLHF. Combining the CDR3 with reference TRBV7-2 and TRBJ1-6 gives the whole variable domain GAGVSQSPSNKVTEKGKDVELRCDPISGHTALYWYRQSLGQGLEFLIYFQGNSAPDKSGLPSDRFSAERTGGSVSTLTIQRTQQEDSAVYLCASSLGAGGRSPLHFGNGTRLTVT.

V gene TRBV5-1 combines with J gene TRBJ2-1, with D tentatively TRBD2 (7 bases). CDR3 length: 16 amino acids. Deletions cut 1 base from V and 4 bases from J, with 15 bases between. The germline V gene encodes CDR1 SGHRS and CDR2 YFSETQ. The CDR3 here is CASSLPRGGGYNEQFF. CDR3 bases: TGCGCCAGCAGCTTGCCCCGGGGAGGGGGGTACAATGAGCAGTTCTTC.

DNA of the CDR3: TGTGCCAGTAGTTTAGCGGGACAGCCTTGGAATGAGCAGTTCTTC. This gives the protein CASSLAGQPWNEQFF. V gene TRBV19 combines with J gene TRBJ2-1; maybe TRBD2 (8 bases). Germline values: CDR1 LNHDA, CDR2 SQIVND (reference sequence). Trimming shortened V by 5 bases and J by 7 bases, and 18 bases separated the two germline ends. This CDR3 spans 15 amino acids.

The CDR3 loop reads CSVTLNGNTIYF. DNA for the CDR3: TGCAGCGTTACGTTAAACGGAAACACCATATATTTT. The rearrangement uses TRBV29-1 and TRBJ1-3; D remains ambiguous. The CDR3 is 12 amino acids. Trimming took 5 bases from V and 4 from J, leaving 9 bases between them. Germline lookup yields CDR1 SQVTM and CDR2 ANQGSEA.

This clone was seen only a few times. The chain is built from TRBV27 and TRBJ2-7; D possibly corresponds to TRBD2 (6 bases). Trimming took 8 bases from V and 4 from J, leaving 24 bases between them. The germline gives CDR1 MNHEY, CDR2 SMNVEV (reference sequence). The CDR3 spans 16 residues. DNA of the CDR3: TGTGCCAGCGCATTTTTTGGGGGGACGCGGGGTTACGAGCAGTACTTC. Amino acid sequence: CASAFFGGTRGYEQYF.

This sequence joins TRBV7-2 and TRBJ2-3; 8 positions match TRBD2. The CDR3 is made up of 15 amino acids. The trim removed 6 bases at V and 4 bases at J, leaving 9 bases unmatched. Germline loops: CDR1 SGHTA, CDR2 FQGNSA. CDR3 in DNA: TGTGCCAGCAGGAGTGGAGCGGGAGTAGCAGATACGCAGTATTTT. This codes for CASRSGAGVADTQYF.